Shown below are 7 T cell receptor beta chains from a single sample sequenced in a study of blood T cell repertoires in COVID-19. Profiled with immunoSEQ multiplex PCR; TCRdb holds only in-frame clones, not every one. The sample holds around 150,000 clones, 70% to 90% seen once. Sequences were obtained from peripheral blood. These receptors were collected from a man aged 40-55 years with acute or convalescent COVID-19.

V is TRBV12-5 and J is TRBJ1-5; D is undetermined. The germline V and J ends were trimmed by 6 bases and 9 bases, with 9 bases remaining between them. The CDR3 spans 11 residues. Per germline, CDR1 LGHNT and CDR2 FRNRAP. CDR3 coding DNA: TGTGCTAGTGGCCCTTTGTGGCCCCAGCATTTT. Its translation is CASGPLWPQHF. The variable domain in full, with the rest retrieved from reference TRBV12-5 and TRBJ1-5, is DARVTQTPRHKVTEMGQEVTMRCQPILGHNTVFWYRQTMMQGLELLAYFRNRAPLDDSGMPKDRFSAEMPDATLATLKIQPSEPRDSAVYFCASGPLWPQHFGDGTRLSIL.

This clone was seen a handful of times. This chain links TRBV19 with TRBJ2-3; 9 nucleotides line up with TRBD2. V lost 5 bases and J lost 6; bases outside the gene matches: 6. Germline CDR1 reads LNHDA; CDR2 reads SQIVND (reference sequence). This CDR3 has 14 amino acids. The CDR3 DNA follows: TGTGCCAGTAGTCGGCGGGGGGGCCGGGATACGCAGTATTTT. Translation: CASSRRGGRDTQYF.

The chain combines TRBV30 with TRBJ2-3, with 12 bases identical to TRBD2. CDR3 length equals 17 residues. V shed 5 bases and J 2 bases; nucleotides not matched to a gene: 11. The V gene's germline CDR1 is GTSNPN and CDR2 SVGIG (reference sequence). The CDR3 DNA follows: TGTGCCTGGGGGAGGAGGTGGACTAGCGGGGACACAGATACGCAGTATTTT. It is translated as CAWGRRWTSGDTDTQYF.

The chain links TRBV27 to TRBJ2-1, with TRBD2 identical over 10 bases. Germline assignment: CDR1 MNHEY and CDR2 SMNVEV (reference sequence). The V segment lost 1 base and the J segment 2 bases; nucleotides outside the gene matches: 2. The CDR3 is 16 amino acids. This CDR3 is CASSLWTSGPYNEQFF. The DNA for the CDR3 is TGTGCCAGCAGTTTATGGACTAGCGGACCCTACAATGAGCAGTTCTTC.

This clone appeared a few times. The chain joins TRBV5-1 to TRBJ1-2; D is perhaps TRBD1 (5 bases). Germline loops: CDR1 SGHRS, CDR2 YFSETQ. The V and J ends lost 3 bases and 7 bases respectively, with 10 bases between them. The CDR3 is 12 residues long. In DNA form, the CDR3 reads TGCGCCAGCAGCTCGCAGGGTTCTGGCTACACCTTC. Translation: CASSSQGSGYTF. Full variable domain (missing parts from reference TRBV5-1 and TRBJ1-2): KAGVTQTPRYLIKTRGQQVTLSCSPISGHRSVSWYQQTPGQGLQFLFEYFSETQRNKGNFPGRFSGRQFSNSRSEMNVSTLELGDSALYLCASSSQGSGYTFGSGTRLTVV.

This clone was picked up a small number of times. The chain recombines TRBV7-2 with TRBJ2-1; weak D call: TRBD1 (5 bases). The CDR3 is made up of 13 amino acids. V was pared by 0 bases and J by 6 bases, with 6 bases between. Germline lookup yields CDR1 SGHTA and CDR2 FQGNSA. The CDR3 DNA reads as TGTGCCAGCAGCTTAGCCAGGGTCAATGAGCAGTTCTTC. Translated, it gives CASSLARVNEQFF. The full variable domain, completed using reference TRBV7-2 and TRBJ2-1, is GAGVSQSPSNKVTEKGKDVELRCDPISGHTALYWYRQSLGQGLEFLIYFQGNSAPDKSGLPSDRFSAERTGGSVSTLTIQRTQQEDSAVYLCASSLARVNEQFFGPGTRLTVL.

V gene TRBV6-5 combines with J gene TRBJ1-1; 8 bases match TRBD1. V dropped 6 bases and J dropped 4; count of bases not matched to a gene: 10. This CDR3 contains 15 residues. Germline CDR1 is MNHEY and CDR2 is SVGAGI. For the CDR3, the DNA is TGTGCCAGCAGAGACTTGGACAGGGCTGCCACTGAAGCTTTCTTT. Translating it yields CASRDLDRAATEAFF.